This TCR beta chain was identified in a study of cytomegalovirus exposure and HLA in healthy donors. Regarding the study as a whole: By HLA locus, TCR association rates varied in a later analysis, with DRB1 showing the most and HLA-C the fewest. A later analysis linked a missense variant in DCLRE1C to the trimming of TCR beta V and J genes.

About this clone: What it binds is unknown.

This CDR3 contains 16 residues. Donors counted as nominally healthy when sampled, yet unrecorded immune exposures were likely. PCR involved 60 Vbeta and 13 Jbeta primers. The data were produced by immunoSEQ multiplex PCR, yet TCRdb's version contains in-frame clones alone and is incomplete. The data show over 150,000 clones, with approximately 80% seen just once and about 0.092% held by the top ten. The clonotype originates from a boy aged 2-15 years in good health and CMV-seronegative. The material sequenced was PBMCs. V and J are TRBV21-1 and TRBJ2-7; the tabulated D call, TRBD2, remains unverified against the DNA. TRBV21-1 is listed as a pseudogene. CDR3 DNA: TGTGCCAGCATCCCCAAGGGAGGCTACCACTCCTACGAGCAGTACTTC. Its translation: CASIPKGGYHSYEQYF.